These T cell receptor beta chains were read from a single sample in a study of siplizumab effects on memory and regulatory T cells. Here immunoSEQ multiplex PCR was the method, and the copy in TCRdb shows in-frame clones only, minus some. The sample lists 90,000 to 110,000 clones; about 93% were seen once. The sequenced material came from CD4+ T cells sorted from blood. The receptors derive from a human donor in good health. Both conserved end residues are part of each CDR3. Size is omitted from some rows. Given values are once, few, many or a class for expanded clones.

v_call	j_call	clone_size	cdr3_length	cdr3_aa
TRBV30	TRBJ1-3	-	15	CAWSVRRTGLHTIYF
TRBV5-1	TRBJ2-2	-	14	CASSLADNTGELFF
TRBV5-4	TRBJ2-7	-	14	CASSSPGTSNEQYF
TRBV30	TRBJ1-5	-	17	CAWSAGTEEYSNQPQHF
TRBV10-3	TRBJ2-7	-	14	CAMKSETGLDEQYF
TRBV5-1	TRBJ1-1	-	14	CASSYGTAATEAFF
TRBV2	TRBJ2-1	-	14	CASTERAGYNEQFF
TRBV5-4	TRBJ1-5	-	15	CASSLTQYSNQPQHF
TRBV6-1	TRBJ2-7	-	15	CASRSSGGSSYEQYF
TRBV10-3	TRBJ2-6	-	13	CAIGLSGANVLTF
TRBV9	TRBJ2-7	once	15	CASSLIAGDSYEQYF
TRBV7-9	TRBJ2-1	-	16	CASSLIGRGAPNEQFF
TRBV7-9	TRBJ2-5	-	14	CASSFGTGRWTQYF
TRBV5-1	TRBJ2-1	-	12	CASSLAANEQFF